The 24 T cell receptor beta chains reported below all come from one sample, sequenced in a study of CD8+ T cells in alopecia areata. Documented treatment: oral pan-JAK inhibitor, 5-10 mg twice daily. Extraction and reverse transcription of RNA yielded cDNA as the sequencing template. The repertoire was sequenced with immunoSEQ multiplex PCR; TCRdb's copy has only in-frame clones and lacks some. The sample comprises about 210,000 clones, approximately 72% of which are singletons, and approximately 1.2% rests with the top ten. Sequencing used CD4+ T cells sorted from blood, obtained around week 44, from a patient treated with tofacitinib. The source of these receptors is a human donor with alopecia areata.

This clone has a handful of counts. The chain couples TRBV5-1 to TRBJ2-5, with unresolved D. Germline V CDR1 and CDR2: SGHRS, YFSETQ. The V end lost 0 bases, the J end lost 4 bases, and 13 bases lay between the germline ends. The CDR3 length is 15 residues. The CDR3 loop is CASSLEAKSGETQYF. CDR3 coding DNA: TGCGCCAGCAGCTTGGAGGCAAAAAGTGGAGAGACCCAGTACTTC.

For the CDR3, the DNA is TGTGCCAGCTCTGAGGATTATAATTCACCCCTCCACTTT. It yields the protein CASSEDYNSPLHF. This chain connects TRBV7-2 to TRBJ1-6; D remains unclear. This CDR3 is 13 amino acids long. Germline V gene sequence: CDR1 SGHTA, CDR2 FQGNSA. The germline V and J ends were trimmed by 8 bases and 4 bases, with 9 bases remaining between them.

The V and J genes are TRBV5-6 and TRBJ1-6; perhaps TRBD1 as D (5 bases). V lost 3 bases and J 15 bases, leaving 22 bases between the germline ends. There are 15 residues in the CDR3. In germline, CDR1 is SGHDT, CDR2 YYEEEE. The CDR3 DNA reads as TGTGCCAGCAGCTCCGGTCAGGGAACCGGAGTTATCCTCCACTTT. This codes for CASSSGQGTGVILHF.

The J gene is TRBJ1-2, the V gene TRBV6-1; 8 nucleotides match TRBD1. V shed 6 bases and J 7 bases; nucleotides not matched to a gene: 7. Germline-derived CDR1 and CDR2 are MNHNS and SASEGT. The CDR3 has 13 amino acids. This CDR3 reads CASSADRGSGYTF. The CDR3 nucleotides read TGTGCCAGCAGCGCCGACAGGGGTAGTGGCTACACCTTC.

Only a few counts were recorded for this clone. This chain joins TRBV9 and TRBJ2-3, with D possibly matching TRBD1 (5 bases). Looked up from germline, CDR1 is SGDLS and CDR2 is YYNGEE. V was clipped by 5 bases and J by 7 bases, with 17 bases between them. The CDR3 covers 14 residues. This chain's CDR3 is CASSSETGGHTQYF. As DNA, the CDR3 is TGTGCCAGCAGTTCCGAAACAGGCGGCCATACGCAGTATTTT.

The CDR3 protein is CSVVRTNDGYTF. The CDR3 DNA reads as TGCAGCGTTGTTAGGACTAATGATGGCTACACCTTC. This sequence joins TRBV29-1 and TRBJ1-2; no reliable D call. This CDR3 is built from 12 residues. Trimming stripped 4 bases from V and 6 bases from J, with 12 bases between. Germline V gives CDR1 SQVTM, CDR2 ANQGSEA.

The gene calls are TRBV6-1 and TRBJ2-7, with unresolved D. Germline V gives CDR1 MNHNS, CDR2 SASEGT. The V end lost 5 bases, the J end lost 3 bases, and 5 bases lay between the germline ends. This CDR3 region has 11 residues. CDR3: CASSISYEQYF. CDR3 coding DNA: TGTGCCAGCAGTATTAGCTACGAGCAGTACTTC.

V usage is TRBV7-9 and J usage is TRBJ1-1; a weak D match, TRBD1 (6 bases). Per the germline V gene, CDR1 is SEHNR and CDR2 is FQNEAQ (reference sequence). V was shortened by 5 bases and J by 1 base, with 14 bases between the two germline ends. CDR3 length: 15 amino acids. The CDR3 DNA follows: TGTGCCAGCAGCGAAACAGGGCAGCGGAACACTGAAGCTTTCTTT. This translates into CASSETGQRNTEAFF.

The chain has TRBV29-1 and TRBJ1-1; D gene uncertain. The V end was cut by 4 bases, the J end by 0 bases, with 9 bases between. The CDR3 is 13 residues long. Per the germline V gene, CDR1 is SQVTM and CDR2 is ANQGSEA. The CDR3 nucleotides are TGCAGCGTTGTTCGAAAGTTGAACACTGAAGCTTTCTTT. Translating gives CSVVRKLNTEAFF.

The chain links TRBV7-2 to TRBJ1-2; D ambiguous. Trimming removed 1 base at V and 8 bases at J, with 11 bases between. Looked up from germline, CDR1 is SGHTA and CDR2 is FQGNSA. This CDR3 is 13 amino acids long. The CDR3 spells CASSLVELMGYTF. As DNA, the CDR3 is TGTGCCAGCAGCTTAGTAGAACTTATGGGCTACACCTTC.

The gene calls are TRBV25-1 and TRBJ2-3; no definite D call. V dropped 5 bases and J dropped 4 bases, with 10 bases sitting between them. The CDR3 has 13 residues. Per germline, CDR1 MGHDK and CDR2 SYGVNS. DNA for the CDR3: TGTGCCAGCAGTACCCAAGTGGCAGATACGCAGTATTTT. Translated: CASSTQVADTQYF.

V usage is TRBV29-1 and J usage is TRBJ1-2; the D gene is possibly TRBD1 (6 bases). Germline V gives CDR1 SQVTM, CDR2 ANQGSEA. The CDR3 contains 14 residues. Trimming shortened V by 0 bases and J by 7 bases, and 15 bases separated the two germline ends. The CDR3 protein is CSVEDRRGAGGYTF. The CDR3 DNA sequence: TGCAGCGTTGAAGATCGGCGGGGGGCCGGTGGCTACACCTTC.

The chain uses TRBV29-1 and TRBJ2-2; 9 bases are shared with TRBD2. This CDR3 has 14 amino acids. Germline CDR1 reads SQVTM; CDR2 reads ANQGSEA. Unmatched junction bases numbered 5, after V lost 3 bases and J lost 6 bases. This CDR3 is CSVDPSGVSGELFF. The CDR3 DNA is TGCAGCGTTGACCCTAGCGGGGTTTCCGGGGAGCTGTTTTTT.

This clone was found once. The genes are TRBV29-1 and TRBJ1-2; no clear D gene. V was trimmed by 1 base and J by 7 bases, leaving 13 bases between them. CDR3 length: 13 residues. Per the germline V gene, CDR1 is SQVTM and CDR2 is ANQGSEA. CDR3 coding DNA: TGCAGCGTTGAAGGGCAGGCGGCGGGTGGCTACACCTTC. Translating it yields CSVEGQAAGGYTF. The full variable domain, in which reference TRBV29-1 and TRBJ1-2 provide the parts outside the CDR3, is SAVISQKPSRDICQRGTSLTIQCQVDSQVTMMFWYRQQPGQSLTLIATANQGSEATYESGFVIDKFPISRPNLTFSTLTVSNMSPEDSSIYLCSVEGQAAGGYTFGSGTRLTVV.

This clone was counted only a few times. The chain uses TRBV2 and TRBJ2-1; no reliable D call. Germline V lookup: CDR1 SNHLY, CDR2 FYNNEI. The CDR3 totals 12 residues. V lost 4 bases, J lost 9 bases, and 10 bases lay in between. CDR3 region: CASSATHREQFF. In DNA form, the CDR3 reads TGTGCCAGCAGTGCAACCCACCGTGAGCAGTTCTTC.

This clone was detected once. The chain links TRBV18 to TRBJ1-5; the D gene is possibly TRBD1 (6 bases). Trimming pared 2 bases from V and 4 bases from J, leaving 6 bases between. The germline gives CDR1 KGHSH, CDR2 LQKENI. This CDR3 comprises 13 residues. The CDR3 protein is CASSPDRNQPQHF. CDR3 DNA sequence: TGTGCCAGCTCACCAGACAGGAATCAGCCCCAGCATTTT.

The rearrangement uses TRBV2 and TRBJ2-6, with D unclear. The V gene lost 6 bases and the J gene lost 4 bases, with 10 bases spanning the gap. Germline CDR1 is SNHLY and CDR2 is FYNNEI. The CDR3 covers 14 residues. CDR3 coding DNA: TGTGCCAGCAGGCAGGCCAAGGGGGCCAACGTCCTGACTTTC. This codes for CASRQAKGANVLTF.

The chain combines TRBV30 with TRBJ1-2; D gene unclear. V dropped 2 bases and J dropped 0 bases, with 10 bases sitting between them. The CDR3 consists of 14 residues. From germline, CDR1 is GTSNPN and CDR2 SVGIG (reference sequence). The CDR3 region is CAWSTHSANYGYTF. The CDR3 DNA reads TGTGCCTGGAGTACACATTCAGCTAACTATGGCTACACCTTC.

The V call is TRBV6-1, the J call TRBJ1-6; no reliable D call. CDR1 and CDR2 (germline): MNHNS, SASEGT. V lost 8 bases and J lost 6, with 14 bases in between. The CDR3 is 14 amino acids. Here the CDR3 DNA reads TGTGCCAGCGAGGAACGGACGGGTAATTCACCCCTCCACTTT. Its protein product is CASEERTGNSPLHF.

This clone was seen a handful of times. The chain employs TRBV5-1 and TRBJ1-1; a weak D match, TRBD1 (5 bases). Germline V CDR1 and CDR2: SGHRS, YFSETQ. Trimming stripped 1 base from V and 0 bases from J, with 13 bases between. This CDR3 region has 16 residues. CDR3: CASSLTGLGLNTEAFF. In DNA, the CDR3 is TGCGCCAGCAGCTTGACAGGCCTTGGTCTGAACACTGAAGCTTTCTTT.

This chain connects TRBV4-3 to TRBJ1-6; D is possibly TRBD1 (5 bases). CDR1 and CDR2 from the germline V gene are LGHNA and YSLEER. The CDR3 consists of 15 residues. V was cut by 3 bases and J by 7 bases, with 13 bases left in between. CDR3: CASSQDGARNSPLHF. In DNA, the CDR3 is TGCGCCAGCAGCCAGGACGGGGCCAGGAATTCACCCCTCCACTTT.

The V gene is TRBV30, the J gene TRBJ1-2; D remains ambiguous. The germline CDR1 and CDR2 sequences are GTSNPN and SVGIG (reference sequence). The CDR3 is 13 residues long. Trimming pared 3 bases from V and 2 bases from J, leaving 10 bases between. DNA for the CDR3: TGTGCCTGGAGCAACTGGGAGAACTATGGCTACACCTTC. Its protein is CAWSNWENYGYTF.

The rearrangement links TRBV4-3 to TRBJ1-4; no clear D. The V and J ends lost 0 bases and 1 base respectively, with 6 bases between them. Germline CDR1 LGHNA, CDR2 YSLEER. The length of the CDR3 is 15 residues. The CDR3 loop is CASSQDGKTNEKLFF. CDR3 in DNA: TGCGCCAGCAGCCAAGATGGGAAAACTAATGAAAAACTGTTTTTT.

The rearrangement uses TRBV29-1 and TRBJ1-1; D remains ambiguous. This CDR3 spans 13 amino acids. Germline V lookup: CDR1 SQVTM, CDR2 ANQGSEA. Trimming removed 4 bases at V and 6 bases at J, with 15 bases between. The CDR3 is CSVGGGRAAEAFF. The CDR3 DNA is TGCAGCGTTGGAGGAGGTCGGGCGGCTGAAGCTTTCTTT.